The rows below give T cell receptor beta chains drawn from one sample of a study of control samples from healthy donors and cancer patients. Sequencing used immunoSEQ multiplex PCR; TCRdb keeps in-frame clones, though not all of them. The sample carries around 200,000 clones, roughly 94% recorded once. Material: blood. The receptors shown here come from a man aged 50-60 years in good health. Each CDR3 is given with its conserved first and last residue. D genes are given only for firm matches. Clone size is stated in some rows and not others, as once, few, many or a class when expanded.

v_call,j_call,d_call,clone_size,cdr3_aa,cdr3_nt
TRBV24-1,TRBJ2-7,TRBD1,NA,CATSDSTGSHFSYEQYF,TGTGCCACCAGTGATTCGACAGGGTCCCATTTCTCCTACGAGCAGTACTTC
TRBV12-5,TRBJ2-5,TRBD2,NA,CASGLLAGGQETQYF,TGTGCTAGTGGTTTACTAGCGGGGGGGCAAGAGACCCAGTACTTC
TRBV6-5,TRBJ1-1,NA,NA,CASRDTGNTEAFF,TGTGCCAGCAGAGATACAGGGAACACTGAAGCTTTCTTT
TRBV7-9,TRBJ1-2,NA,NA,CASSSGDTLHYGYTF,TGTGCCAGCAGCAGTGGGGACACTTTACACTATGGCTACACCTTC
TRBV30,TRBJ2-2,NA,NA,CAWRDTNTGELFF,TGTGCCTGGAGGGACACGAACACCGGGGAGCTGTTTTTT
TRBV19,TRBJ2-2,NA,NA,CASSISKGGELFF,TGTGCCAGTAGTATTAGTAAGGGCGGGGAGCTGTTTTTT
TRBV5-6,TRBJ2-5,NA,NA,CASSLSGSSGTQYF,TGTGCCAGCAGCTTATCGGGGTCGTCTGGGACCCAGTACTTC
TRBV28,TRBJ2-5,NA,NA,CASSPPTPGRETQYF,TGTGCCAGCAGTCCCCCCACGCCCGGGCGGGAGACCCAGTACTTC
TRBV10-1,TRBJ2-3,NA,NA,CASSRDVSTDTQYF,TGCGCCAGCAGTCGGGACGTCTCGACAGATACGCAGTATTTT
TRBV19,TRBJ2-1,NA,once,CASSIAGGGRYNEQFF,TGTGCCAGTAGTATAGCAGGCGGGGGCCGCTACAATGAGCAGTTCTTC
TRBV9,TRBJ2-2,NA,NA,CASSLTGWGTGELFF,TGTGCCAGCAGCCTTACAGGCTGGGGTACCGGGGAGCTGTTTTTT
TRBV7-2,TRBJ2-5,TRBD1,NA,CASSFTGGSETQYF,TGTGCCAGCAGCTTCACAGGGGGGAGTGAGACCCAGTACTTC
TRBV19,TRBJ1-2,TRBD1,NA,CASSPGTGQLRGYTF,TGTGCCAGTAGTCCTGGGACAGGGCAATTGCGGGGCTACACCTTC
TRBV28,TRBJ1-5,TRBD1,NA,CASRAHRGNNQPQHF,TGTGCCAGCAGAGCCCACAGGGGTAACAATCAGCCCCAGCATTTT
TRBV5-1,TRBJ2-2,TRBD2,NA,CASGQPSGNLNTGELFF,TGCGCCAGCGGTCAACCTAGCGGGAACTTGAACACCGGGGAGCTGTTTTTT
TRBV27,TRBJ2-1,TRBD2,NA,CASSPPRVGGTYNEQFF,TGTGCCAGCAGTCCCCCAAGGGTGGGGGGGACCTACAATGAGCAGTTCTTC
TRBV28,TRBJ1-1,TRBD1,once,CASRNTGDMNTEAFF,TGTGCCAGCAGGAATACAGGGGATATGAACACTGAAGCTTTCTTT
TRBV9,TRBJ2-3,TRBD1,NA,CASSVGTGSPDTQYF,TGTGCCAGCAGCGTAGGGACAGGGAGTCCAGATACGCAGTATTTT
TRBV6-4,TRBJ1-1,NA,NA,CASSDSSGGTEAFF,TGTGCCAGCAGTGACTCGTCCGGGGGCACTGAAGCTTTCTTT
TRBV19,TRBJ1-2,TRBD1,NA,CASSTPGTVYGYTF,TGTGCCAGTAGTACCCCCGGGACAGTCTATGGCTACACCTTC
TRBV18,TRBJ2-7,TRBD1,NA,CASSPGTGELYEQYF,TGTGCCAGCTCACCAGGGACAGGGGAATTATACGAGCAGTACTTC
TRBV19,TRBJ2-2,TRBD1,NA,CASSRPRQGIGELFF,TGTGCCAGTAGTCGTCCGAGACAGGGGATCGGGGAGCTGTTTTTT
TRBV3-1/TRBV3-2,TRBJ2-2,TRBD1,NA,CASSLGTGANTGELFF,TGTGCCAGCAGCCTGGGGACAGGGGCGAACACCGGGGAGCTGTTTTTT
TRBV28,TRBJ2-5,TRBD2,NA,CASSLGGVQETQYF,TGTGCCAGCAGTTTAGGGGGGGTCCAAGAGACCCAGTACTTC
TRBV5-1,TRBJ2-5,TRBD2,NA,CASSLAGSGGPSRETQYF,TGCGCCAGCAGCTTGGCGGGGTCGGGGGGACCTTCGAGAGAGACCCAGTACTTC
TRBV5-1,TRBJ1-6,NA,NA,CASSLAYAGYSPLHF,TGCGCCAGCAGCTTGGCCTATGCGGGATATTCACCCCTCCACTTT
TRBV3-1/TRBV3-2,TRBJ1-1,NA,NA,CASSPRGVMNTEAFF,TGTGCCAGCAGCCCGAGAGGGGTTATGAACACTGAAGCTTTCTTT
TRBV28,TRBJ2-5,NA,NA,CASSTTLAGGGRETQYF,TGTGCCAGCAGTACGACTTTAGCAGGGGGGGGCAGGGAGACCCAGTACTTC
TRBV28,TRBJ2-7,NA,NA,CASSLYSPYEQYF,TGTGCCAGCAGTTTATACAGTCCTTACGAGCAGTACTTC
TRBV18,TRBJ2-1,TRBD2,NA,CASSPPAGPNEQFF,TGTGCCAGCTCACCACCAGCGGGACCCAATGAGCAGTTCTTC
TRBV27,TRBJ1-2,NA,NA,CASSLGPLRWGGYTF,TGTGCCAGCAGTTTAGGTCCCCTGAGGTGGGGTGGCTACACCTTC
TRBV5-1,TRBJ1-4,TRBD1,NA,CASSLGDSNEKLFF,TGCGCCAGCAGCTTGGGGGACAGTAATGAAAAACTGTTTTTT
TRBV28,TRBJ2-6,TRBD2,few,CASGRDARSGANVLTF,TGTGCCAGCGGGAGGGACGCCCGCTCTGGGGCCAACGTCCTGACTTTC
TRBV28,TRBJ2-4,NA,NA,CASRTQGRDIQYF,TGTGCCAGCCGAACACAAGGAAGGGACATTCAGTACTTC
TRBV6-6,TRBJ1-6,NA,NA,CASSSAYDSPLHF,TGTGCCAGCAGTTCGGCTTATGATTCACCCCTCCACTTT
TRBV9,TRBJ1-5,NA,NA,CASSTSSDQPQHF,TGTGCCAGCAGCACGTCCAGTGATCAGCCCCAGCATTTT
TRBV7-2,TRBJ1-1,NA,NA,CASSLYRQNTEAFF,TGTGCCAGCAGCTTATACAGGCAAAACACTGAAGCTTTCTTT
TRBV2,TRBJ1-5,NA,NA,CASSESVYVGNQPQHF,TGTGCCAGCAGTGAATCGGTTTACGTAGGCAATCAGCCCCAGCATTTT
TRBV7-2,TRBJ1-2,NA,NA,CASSWDGFVNYGYTF,TGTGCCAGCAGCTGGGACGGATTTGTAAACTATGGCTACACCTTC
TRBV29-1,TRBJ1-2,NA,NA,CSVWILERYGYTF,TGCAGCGTCTGGATTCTCGAACGCTATGGCTACACCTTC
TRBV29-1,TRBJ1-2,TRBD1,NA,CSVEAGGDGYTF,TGCAGCGTTGAAGCAGGGGGTGATGGCTACACCTTC
TRBV2,TRBJ1-1,NA,NA,CASSPGGAFF,TGTGCCAGCAGCCCCGGGGGGGCTTTCTTT
TRBV7-2,TRBJ1-1,TRBD1,NA,CASSNTGQGAQAFF,TGTGCCAGCAGCAATACGGGACAGGGGGCGCAAGCTTTCTTT
TRBV27,TRBJ2-1,TRBD2,NA,CASSLTSGSYNEQFF,TGTGCCAGCAGTTTGACTAGCGGGAGTTACAATGAGCAGTTCTTC
TRBV25-1,TRBJ2-2,TRBD1,NA,CASSEDRAPDTGELFF,TGTGCCAGCAGTGAGGACAGGGCCCCGGACACCGGGGAGCTGTTTTTT
TRBV3-1/TRBV3-2,TRBJ1-3,TRBD1,NA,CASSHGQGGNTIYF,TGTGCCAGCAGCCACGGACAGGGCGGAAACACCATATATTTT
TRBV18,TRBJ1-1,NA,NA,CASSPPGNLEAFF,TGTGCCAGCTCCCCCCCAGGGAACCTTGAAGCTTTCTTT
TRBV3-1/TRBV3-2,TRBJ2-4,NA,once,CASSQGRNIQYF,TGTGCCAGCTCACAGGGTAGAAACATTCAGTACTTC
TRBV5-8,TRBJ1-2,NA,NA,CASSLVAGDPGGYTF,TGTGCCAGCAGCTTGGTTGCAGGGGACCCAGGGGGCTACACCTTC
TRBV28,TRBJ1-6,NA,NA,CASRESSYNSPLHF,TGTGCCAGCAGGGAGAGCTCCTATAATTCACCCCTCCACTTT
TRBV5-1,TRBJ1-1,NA,NA,CASSQLRGYTEAFF,TGCGCCAGCAGCCAGCTGAGGGGGTACACTGAAGCTTTCTTT
TRBV10-3,TRBJ2-1,NA,NA,CAISERSSYNEQFF,TGTGCCATCAGTGAGAGGAGCTCCTACAATGAGCAGTTCTTC
TRBV6-5,TRBJ1-1,NA,NA,CASRPIRASWTEAFF,TGTGCCAGCAGACCTATCAGGGCTTCATGGACTGAAGCTTTCTTT
TRBV2,TRBJ2-1,NA,NA,CASTKGGSRLNEQFF,TGTGCCAGCACGAAGGGGGGGTCGCGACTCAATGAGCAGTTCTTC
TRBV6-5,TRBJ1-1,TRBD1,NA,CASSFGQGVNTEAFF,TGTGCCAGCAGTTTTGGACAGGGGGTGAACACTGAAGCTTTCTTT
TRBV5-1,TRBJ2-2,TRBD1,NA,CASSSTGANTGELFF,TGCGCCAGCAGCTCCACAGGGGCTAACACCGGGGAGCTGTTTTTT
TRBV28,TRBJ2-1,TRBD1,once,CASRNSGTGGPYNEQFF,TGTGCCAGCAGAAATTCGGGGACAGGGGGCCCCTACAATGAGCAGTTCTTC
TRBV15,TRBJ2-1,TRBD1,NA,CATSREVMTGGYNEQFF,TGTGCCACCAGCAGAGAAGTCATGACAGGGGGCTACAATGAGCAGTTCTTC
TRBV5-1,TRBJ2-7,NA,NA,CASSGQGFSYEQYF,TGCGCCAGCAGCGGTCAGGGTTTTTCCTACGAGCAGTACTTC